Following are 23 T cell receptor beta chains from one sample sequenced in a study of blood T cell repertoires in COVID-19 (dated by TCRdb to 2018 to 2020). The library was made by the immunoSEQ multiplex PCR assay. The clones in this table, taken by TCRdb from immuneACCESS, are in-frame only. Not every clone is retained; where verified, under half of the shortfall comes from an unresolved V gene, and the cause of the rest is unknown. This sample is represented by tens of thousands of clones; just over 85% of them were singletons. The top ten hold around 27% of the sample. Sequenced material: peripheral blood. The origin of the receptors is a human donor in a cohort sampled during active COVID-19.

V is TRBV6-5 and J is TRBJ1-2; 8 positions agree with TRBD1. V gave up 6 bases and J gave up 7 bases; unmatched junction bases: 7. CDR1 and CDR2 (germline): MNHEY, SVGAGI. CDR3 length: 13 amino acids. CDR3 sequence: CASSPGQVAGYTF. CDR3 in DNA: TGTGCCAGCAGCCCGGGACAGGTCGCTGGCTACACCTTC.

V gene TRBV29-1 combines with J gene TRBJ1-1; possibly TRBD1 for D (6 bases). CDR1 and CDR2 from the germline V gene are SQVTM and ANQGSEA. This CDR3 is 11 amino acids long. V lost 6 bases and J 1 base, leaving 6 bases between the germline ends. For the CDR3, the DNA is TGCAGCGTGGACAGGAACACTGAAGCTTTCTTT. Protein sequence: CSVDRNTEAFF.

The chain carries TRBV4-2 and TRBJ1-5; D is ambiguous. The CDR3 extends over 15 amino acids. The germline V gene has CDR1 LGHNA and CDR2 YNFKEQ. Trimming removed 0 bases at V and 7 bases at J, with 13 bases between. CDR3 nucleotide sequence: TGTGCCAGCAGCCAAGATCTACTCGTCAACCAGCCCCAGCATTTT. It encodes CASSQDLLVNQPQHF.

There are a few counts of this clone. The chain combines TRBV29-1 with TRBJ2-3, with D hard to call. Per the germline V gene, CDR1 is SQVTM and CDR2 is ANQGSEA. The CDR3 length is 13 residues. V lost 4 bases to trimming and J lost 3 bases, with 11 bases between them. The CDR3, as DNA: TGCAGCGTTGTACCCCAGGTTACAGATACGCAGTATTTT. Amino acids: CSVVPQVTDTQYF.

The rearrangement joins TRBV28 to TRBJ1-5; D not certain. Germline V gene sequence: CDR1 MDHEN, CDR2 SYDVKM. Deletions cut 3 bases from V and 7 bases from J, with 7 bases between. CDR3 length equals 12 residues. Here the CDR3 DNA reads TGTGCCAGCAGTTTCCCTATACAGCCCCAGCATTTT. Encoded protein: CASSFPIQPQHF.

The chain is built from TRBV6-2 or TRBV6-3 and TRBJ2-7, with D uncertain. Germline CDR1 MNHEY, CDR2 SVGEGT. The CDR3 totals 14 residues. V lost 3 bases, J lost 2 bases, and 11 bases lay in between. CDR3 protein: CASSYRHGPYEQYF. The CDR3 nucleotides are TGTGCCAGCAGTTATCGACACGGCCCCTACGAGCAGTACTTC.

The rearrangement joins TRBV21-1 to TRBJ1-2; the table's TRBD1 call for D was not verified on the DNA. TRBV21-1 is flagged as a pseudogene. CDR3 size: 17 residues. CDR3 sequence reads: CASALGVGQSFFYGYTF. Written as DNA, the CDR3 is TGTGCCAGCGCGCTCGGGGTGGGACAGTCCTTTTTCTATGGCTACACCTTC.

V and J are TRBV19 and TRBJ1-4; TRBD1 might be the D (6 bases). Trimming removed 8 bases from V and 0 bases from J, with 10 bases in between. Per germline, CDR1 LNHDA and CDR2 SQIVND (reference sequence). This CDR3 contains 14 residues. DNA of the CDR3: TGTGCCAGTGGTCGGACAGCAACTAATGAAAAACTGTTTTTT. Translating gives CASGRTATNEKLFF. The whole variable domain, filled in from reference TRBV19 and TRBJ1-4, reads DGGITQSPKYLFRKEGQNVTLSCEQNLNHDAMYWYRQDPGQGLRLIYYSQIVNDFQKGDIAEGYSVSREKKESFPLTVTSAQKNPTAFYLCASGRTATNEKLFFGSGTQLSVL.

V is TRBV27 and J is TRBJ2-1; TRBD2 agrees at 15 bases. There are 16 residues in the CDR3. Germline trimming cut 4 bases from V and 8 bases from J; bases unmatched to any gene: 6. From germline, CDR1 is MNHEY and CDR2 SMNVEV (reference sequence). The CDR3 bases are TGTGCCAGCAGTTATCGGACTAGCGGGAGGGGGGATGAGCAGTTCTTC. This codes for CASSYRTSGRGDEQFF.

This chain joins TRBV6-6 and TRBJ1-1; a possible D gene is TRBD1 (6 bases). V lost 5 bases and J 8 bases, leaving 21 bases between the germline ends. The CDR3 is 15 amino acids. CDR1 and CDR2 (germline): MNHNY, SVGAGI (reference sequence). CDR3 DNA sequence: TGTGCCAGCAGTAGAGGGGGACTATCAGTCCCCGAAGCTTTCTTT. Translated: CASSRGGLSVPEAFF.

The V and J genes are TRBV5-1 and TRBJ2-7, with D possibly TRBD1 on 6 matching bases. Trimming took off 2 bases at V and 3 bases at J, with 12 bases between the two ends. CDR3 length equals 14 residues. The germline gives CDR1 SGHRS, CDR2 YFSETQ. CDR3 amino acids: CASSFRDKNYEQYF. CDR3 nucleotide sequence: TGCGCCAGCAGCTTCCGGGACAAGAACTACGAGCAGTACTTC. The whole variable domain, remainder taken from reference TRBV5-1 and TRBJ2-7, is KAGVTQTPRYLIKTRGQQVTLSCSPISGHRSVSWYQQTPGQGLQFLFEYFSETQRNKGNFPGRFSGRQFSNSRSEMNVSTLELGDSALYLCASSFRDKNYEQYFGPGTRLTVT.

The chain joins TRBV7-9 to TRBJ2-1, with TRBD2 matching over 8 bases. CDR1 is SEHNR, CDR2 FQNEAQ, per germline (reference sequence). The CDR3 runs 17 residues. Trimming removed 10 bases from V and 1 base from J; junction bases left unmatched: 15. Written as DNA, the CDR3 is TGTGCCATCGGCTTCTCTCGGCGGGGGGCTTCCTACAATGAGCAGTTCTTC. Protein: CAIGFSRRGASYNEQFF.

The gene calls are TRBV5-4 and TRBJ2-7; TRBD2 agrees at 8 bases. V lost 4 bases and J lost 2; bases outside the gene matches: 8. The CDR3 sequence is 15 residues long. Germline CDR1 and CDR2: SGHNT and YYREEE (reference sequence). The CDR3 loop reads CASSLAGGPTYEQYF. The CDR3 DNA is TGTGCCAGCAGCCTGGCGGGGGGACCCACCTACGAGCAGTACTTC.

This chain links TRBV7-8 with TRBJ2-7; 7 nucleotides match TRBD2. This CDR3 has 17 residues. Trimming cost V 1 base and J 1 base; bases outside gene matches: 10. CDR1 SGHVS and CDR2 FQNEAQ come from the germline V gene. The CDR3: CASSLDGWGGPSYEQYF. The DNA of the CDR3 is TGTGCCAGCAGCTTAGATGGTTGGGGGGGTCCTTCCTACGAGCAGTACTTC.

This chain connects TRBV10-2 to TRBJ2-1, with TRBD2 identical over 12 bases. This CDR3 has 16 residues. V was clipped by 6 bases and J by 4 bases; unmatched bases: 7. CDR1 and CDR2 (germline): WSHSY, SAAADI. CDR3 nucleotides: TGCGCCAGCAGGTCCCCGGGACTAGCGGGTTACAATGAGCAGTTCTTC. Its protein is CASRSPGLAGYNEQFF.

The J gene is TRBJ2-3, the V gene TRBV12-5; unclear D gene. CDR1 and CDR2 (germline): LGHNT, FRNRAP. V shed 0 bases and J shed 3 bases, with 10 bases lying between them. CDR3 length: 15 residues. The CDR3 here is CASGLVRQFTDTQYF. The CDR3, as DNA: TGTGCTAGTGGTTTGGTACGTCAGTTTACAGATACGCAGTATTTT.

As DNA, the CDR3 is TGTGCCAGCACCGTACCGGAGGTCTATGGCTACACCTTC. This translates into CASTVPEVYGYTF. The chain recombines TRBV2 with TRBJ1-2; no definite D call. The ends were cut back, 7 bases at V and 4 bases at J, with 13 bases in the middle. The CDR3 runs 13 residues. Germline V CDR1 and CDR2: SNHLY, FYNNEI.

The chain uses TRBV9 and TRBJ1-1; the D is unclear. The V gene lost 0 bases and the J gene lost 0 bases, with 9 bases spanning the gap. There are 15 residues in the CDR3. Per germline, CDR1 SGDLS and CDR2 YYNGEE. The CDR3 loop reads CASSVGPGMNTEAFF. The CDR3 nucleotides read TGTGCCAGCAGCGTAGGTCCGGGAATGAACACTGAAGCTTTCTTT.

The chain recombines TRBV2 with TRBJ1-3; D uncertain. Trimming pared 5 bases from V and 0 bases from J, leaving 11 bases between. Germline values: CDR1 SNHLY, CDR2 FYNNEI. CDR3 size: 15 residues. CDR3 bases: TGTGCCAGCAGTCTAAACTCAGGCTCTGGAAACACCATATATTTT. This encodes CASSLNSGSGNTIYF.

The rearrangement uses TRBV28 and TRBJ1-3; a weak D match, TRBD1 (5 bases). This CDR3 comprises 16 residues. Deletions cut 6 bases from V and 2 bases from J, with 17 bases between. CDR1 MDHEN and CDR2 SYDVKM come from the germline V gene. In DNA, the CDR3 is TGTGCCAGCAGCAATAGACGCAGGGAAGCTGGAAACACCATATATTTT. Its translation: CASSNRRREAGNTIYF.

The CDR3 here is CASSPTSGGNYEQYF. The CDR3, as DNA: TGTGCCAGCAGCCCAACTAGCGGGGGGAACTACGAGCAGTACTTC. V and J are TRBV27 and TRBJ2-7; 12 bases align to TRBD2. Looked up from germline, CDR1 is MNHEY and CDR2 is SMNVEV (reference sequence). The length of the CDR3 is 15 residues. V dropped 6 bases and J dropped 3; count of bases not matched to a gene: 6.

CDR3 loop: CASSTQGQETQYF. The CDR3 region has the DNA TGTGCCAGCAGCACACAGGGCCAAGAGACCCAGTACTTC. J is TRBJ2-5 and V is TRBV7-9, with D possibly matching TRBD1 (6 bases). Germline V gene data show CDR1 as SEHNR and CDR2 as FQNEAQ (reference sequence). The CDR3 runs 13 residues. V was trimmed by 5 bases and J by 1 base, leaving 8 bases between them.

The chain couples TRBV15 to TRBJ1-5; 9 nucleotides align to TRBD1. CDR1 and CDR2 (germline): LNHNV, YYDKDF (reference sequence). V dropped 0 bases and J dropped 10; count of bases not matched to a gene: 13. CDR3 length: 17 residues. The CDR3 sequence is CATSRDMGTGFSQPQHF. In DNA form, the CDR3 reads TGTGCCACCAGCAGAGATATGGGGACAGGGTTCTCCCAACCCCAGCATTTT.